The next 8 T cell receptor beta chains were all read from a single sample in a study of shared clonotypes between healthy human individuals. Libraries were prepared by immunoSEQ multiplex PCR; TCRdb keeps only in-frame clonotypes and omits some of them. The sample lists roughly 380,000 clones; about 97% were seen once. Sequencing used memory CD8+ T cells sorted from blood. Noted subset: CD45RO+ cells pooled with CCR7-negative TemRA cells. The receptor source for this set is a man under 40 in good health.

The chain carries TRBV6-5 and TRBJ1-3, with 7 bases lining up with TRBD1. Germline CDR1 is MNHEY and CDR2 is SVGAGI. V shed 3 bases, J shed 2 bases, and the junction held 7 bases outside the gene matches. The CDR3 totals 16 residues. The CDR3 reads CASSYPRDSAGNTIYF. CDR3 coding DNA: TGTGCCAGCAGTTATCCCCGGGACAGTGCTGGAAACACCATATATTTT.

This sequence joins TRBV30 and TRBJ1-1, with D hard to call. This CDR3 is built from 14 residues. Germline values: CDR1 GTSNPN, CDR2 SVGIG (reference sequence). Trimming removed 3 bases from V and 4 bases from J, with 15 bases in between. CDR3 bases: TGTGCCTGGAGCGGACGGCGAGATGGCACTGAAGCTTTCTTT. Protein product: CAWSGRRDGTEAFF.

This clone was seen a few times. The rearrangement links TRBV7-9 to TRBJ1-1, with D unclear. Germline values: CDR1 SEHNR, CDR2 FQNEAQ (reference sequence). Trimming removed 1 base at V and 5 bases at J, with 8 bases between. CDR3 length: 13 amino acids. CDR3 amino acids: CASSLVMRTEAFF. CDR3 bases: TGTGCCAGCAGCTTAGTGATGAGGACTGAAGCTTTCTTT.

V usage is TRBV14 and J usage is TRBJ2-3, with 8 bases that match TRBD1. Germline V gene lookup returns CDR1 SGHDN and CDR2 FVKESK. The ends lost 4 bases at V and 2 bases at J; junction bases unmatched: 5. The CDR3 runs to 15 residues. CDR3 sequence reads: CASSPWGQATDTQYF. In nucleotides, the CDR3 is TGTGCCAGCAGCCCGTGGGGACAGGCCACAGATACGCAGTATTTT.

This sequence joins TRBV28 and TRBJ1-5; the D is unclear. Germline values: CDR1 MDHEN, CDR2 SYDVKM. The V end lost 2 bases, the J end lost 2 bases, and 13 bases lay between the germline ends. There are 16 residues in the CDR3. CDR3 residues: CASSLDLWSGNQPQHF. The CDR3 DNA reads as TGTGCCAGCAGTTTAGACTTGTGGTCCGGCAATCAGCCCCAGCATTTT.

The V call is TRBV5-1, the J call TRBJ2-7; TRBD2 matches at 9 bases. From germline, CDR1 is SGHRS and CDR2 YFSETQ. Losses at the gene ends were 2 bases for V and 7 bases for J; bases not matched to a gene: 10. The CDR3 is 15 residues long. In DNA form, the CDR3 reads TGCGCCAGCAGCTTCGAAGAGCGGGAGGCCCGGGAGCAGTACTTC. This sequence encodes CASSFEEREAREQYF.

The rearrangement joins TRBV28 to TRBJ2-7; 8 positions match TRBD1. The germline CDR1 and CDR2 sequences are MDHEN and SYDVKM. The CDR3 is 14 amino acids. The V segment lost 8 bases and the J segment 6 bases; nucleotides outside the gene matches: 12. The chain's CDR3 is CASCSGTGVTEQYF. CDR3 sequence (DNA): TGTGCCAGCTGTTCCGGGACAGGAGTTACCGAGCAGTACTTC.

For this clone: One end of the junction does not line up with germline, which may come from a read error. The V call is TRBV6-1, the J call TRBJ1-5; D remains unclear. Germline lookup yields CDR1 MNHNS and CDR2 SASEGT. This CDR3 has 12 amino acids. CDR3 region: CASSELRQFPYF. As DNA, the CDR3 is TGTGCCAGCAGTGAACTCAGGCAGTTCCCTTATTTT.